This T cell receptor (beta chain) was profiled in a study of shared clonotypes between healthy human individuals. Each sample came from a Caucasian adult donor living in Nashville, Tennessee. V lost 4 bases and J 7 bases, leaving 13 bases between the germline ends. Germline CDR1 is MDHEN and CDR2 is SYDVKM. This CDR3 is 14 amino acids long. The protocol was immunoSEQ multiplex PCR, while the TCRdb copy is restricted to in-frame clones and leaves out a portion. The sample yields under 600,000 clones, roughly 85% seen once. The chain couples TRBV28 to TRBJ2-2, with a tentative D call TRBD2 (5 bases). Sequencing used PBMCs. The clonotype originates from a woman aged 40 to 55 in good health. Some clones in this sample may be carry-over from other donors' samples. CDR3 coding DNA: TGTGCCAGCAGTTCAACTAGAGGCGGCGGGGAGCTGTTTTTT. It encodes CASSSTRGGGELFF.